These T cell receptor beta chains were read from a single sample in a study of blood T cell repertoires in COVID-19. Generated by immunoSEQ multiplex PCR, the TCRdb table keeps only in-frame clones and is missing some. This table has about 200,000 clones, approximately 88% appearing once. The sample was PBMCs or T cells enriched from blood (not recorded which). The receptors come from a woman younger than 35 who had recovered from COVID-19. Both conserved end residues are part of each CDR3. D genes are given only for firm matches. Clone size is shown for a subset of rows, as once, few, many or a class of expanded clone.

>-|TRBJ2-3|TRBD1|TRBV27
CASSPGTAPAFTQYF
TGTGCCAGCAGTCCCGGGACAGCCCCCGCCTTTACGCAGTATTTT
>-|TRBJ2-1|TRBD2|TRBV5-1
CASSLAKRGGNEQFF
TGCGCCAGCAGCTTGGCCAAGCGGGGGGGCAATGAGCAGTTCTTC
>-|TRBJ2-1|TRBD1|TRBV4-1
CASSQATLRDSDNEQFF
TGCGCCAGCAGCCAAGCCACCTTAAGGGACAGTGATAATGAGCAGTTCTTC
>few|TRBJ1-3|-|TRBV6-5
CASKNQVTSGNTIYF
TGTGCCAGCAAAAACCAGGTTACCTCTGGAAACACCATATATTTT
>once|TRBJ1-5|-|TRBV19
CASTPRALDRSTRGNQPQHF
TGTGCCAGTACCCCGAGGGCCCTGGATAGGTCGACAAGAGGCAATCAGCCCCAGCATTTT
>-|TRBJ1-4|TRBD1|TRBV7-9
CASSLGTGLGEKLFF
TGTGCCAGCAGCTTAGGGACAGGCCTGGGTGAAAAACTGTTTTTT
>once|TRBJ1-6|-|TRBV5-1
CASSSPGGPYSPLHF
TGCGCCAGCAGCTCCCCGGGAGGTCCCTATTCACCCCTCCACTTT
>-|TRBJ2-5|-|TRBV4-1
CASSQVEGSGVQETQYF
TGCGCCAGCAGCCAAGTAGAAGGGAGCGGTGTACAAGAGACCCAGTACTTC
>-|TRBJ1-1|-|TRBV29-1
CSVLSGGRDTEAFF
TGCAGCGTTCTCTCAGGTGGCAGGGACACTGAAGCTTTCTTT
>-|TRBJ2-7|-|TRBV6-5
CASSTQSSYEQYF
TGTGCCAGCAGTACACAGAGCTCCTACGAGCAGTACTTC
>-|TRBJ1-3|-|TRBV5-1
CASRQGSGRGNTIYF
TGCGCCAGCAGACAGGGATCAGGTCGTGGAAACACCATATATTTT
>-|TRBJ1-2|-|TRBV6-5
CASSRRAGDYGYTF
TGTGCCAGCAGCCGCCGGGCGGGGGACTATGGCTACACCTTC
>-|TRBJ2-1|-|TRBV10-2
CATRREYNEQFF
TGCGCCACAAGGAGGGAGTACAATGAGCAGTTCTTC
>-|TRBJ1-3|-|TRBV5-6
CASSLGGPTIYF
TGTGCCAGCAGCCTAGGGGGACCCACCATATATTTT
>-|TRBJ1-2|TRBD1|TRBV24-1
CATSDPWTGAGYTF
TGTGCCACCAGTGATCCGTGGACAGGTGCGGGCTACACCTTC
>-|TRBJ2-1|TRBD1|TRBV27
CASKGQGSYNEQFF
TGTGCCAGCAAGGGACAGGGGTCCTACAATGAGCAGTTCTTC
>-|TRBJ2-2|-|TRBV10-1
CASSEGGAGGTNTGELFF
TGCGCCAGCAGTGAGGGAGGGGCAGGGGGGACGAACACCGGGGAGCTGTTTTTT
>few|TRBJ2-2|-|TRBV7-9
CASSNNPGSSGELFF
TGTGCCAGCAGCAATAATCCAGGGTCGAGCGGGGAGCTGTTTTTT
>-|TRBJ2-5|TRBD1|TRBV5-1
CASSFQGAVETQYF
TGCGCCAGCAGCTTCCAGGGGGCAGTGGAGACCCAGTACTTC
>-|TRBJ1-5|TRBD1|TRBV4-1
CASSQGDSEEHNQPQHF
TGCGCCAGCAGCCAAGGGGACAGTGAGGAGCACAATCAGCCCCAGCATTTT
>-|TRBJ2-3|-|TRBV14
CASSQFLGPTDTQYF
TGTGCCAGCAGCCAATTTTTGGGGCCGACAGATACGCAGTATTTT
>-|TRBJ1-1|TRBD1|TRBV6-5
CATLRTGGNTEAFF
TGTGCCACCCTCAGGACAGGGGGGAACACTGAAGCTTTCTTT
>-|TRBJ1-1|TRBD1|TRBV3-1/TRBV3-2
CASSHEDRANTEAFF
TGTGCCAGCAGCCATGAGGACAGGGCCAACACTGAAGCTTTCTTT
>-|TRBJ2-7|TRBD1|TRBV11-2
CASSPQGASYEQYF
TGTGCCAGCAGCCCCCAGGGGGCCTCCTACGAGCAGTACTTC
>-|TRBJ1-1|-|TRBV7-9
CASTSTTDTEAFF
TGTGCCAGCACCTCGACGACAGACACTGAAGCTTTCTTT
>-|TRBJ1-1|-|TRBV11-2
CASSLAGVMNTEAFF
TGTGCCAGCAGCTTGGCAGGGGTCATGAACACTGAAGCTTTCTTT
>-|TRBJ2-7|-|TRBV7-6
CASSLAAGSSYEQYF
TGTGCCAGCAGCTTAGCAGCGGGCAGCTCCTACGAGCAGTACTTC
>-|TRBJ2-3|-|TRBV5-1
CASSLGGGADTQYF
TGCGCCAGCAGCTTGGGTGGAGGGGCAGATACGCAGTATTTT
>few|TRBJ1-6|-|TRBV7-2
CASSLSRAQDSPLHF
TGTGCCAGCAGTTTAAGCAGGGCTCAGGATTCACCCCTCCACTTT
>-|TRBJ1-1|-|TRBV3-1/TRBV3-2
CASSQGGTEAFF
TGTGCCAGCAGCCAGGGAGGCACTGAAGCTTTCTTT
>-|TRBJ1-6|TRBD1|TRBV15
CATSTGTGVNSPLHF
TGTGCCACCAGCACCGGGACAGGGGTAAATTCACCCCTCCACTTT
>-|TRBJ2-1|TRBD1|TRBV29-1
CSVVGPGGNEQFF
TGCAGCGTTGTCGGGCCAGGGGGTAATGAGCAGTTCTTC
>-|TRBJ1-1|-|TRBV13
CASIRLGAGRTEAFF
TGTGCCAGCATAAGGCTAGGGGCAGGGAGGACTGAAGCTTTCTTT
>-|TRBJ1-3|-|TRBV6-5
CASSGDDRSGNTIYF
TGTGCCAGCAGCGGAGACGACCGCTCTGGAAACACCATATATTTT
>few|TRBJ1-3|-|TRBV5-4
CASSLQGSGNTIYF
TGTGCCAGCAGCTTACAGGGCTCTGGAAACACCATATATTTT
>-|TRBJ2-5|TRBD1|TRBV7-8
CASSLTGTGEETQYF
TGTGCCAGCAGCCTAACCGGGACAGGGGAAGAGACCCAGTACTTC
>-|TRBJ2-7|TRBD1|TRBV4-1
CASSQDYGFGDPRQGWDEQYF
TGCGCCAGCAGCCAAGATTACGGTTTTGGTGACCCACGACAGGGATGGGACGAGCAGTACTTC
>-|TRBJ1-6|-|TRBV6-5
CATTGQDTSSPLHF
TGTGCCACCACCGGGCAGGACACGAGTTCACCCCTCCACTTT
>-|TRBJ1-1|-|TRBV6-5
CATTRYTEAFF
TGTGCCACAACCAGATACACTGAAGCTTTCTTT
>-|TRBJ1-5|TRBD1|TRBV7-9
CASSSTGGSNQPQHF
TGTGCCAGCAGCAGTACAGGGGGGAGCAATCAGCCCCAGCATTTT
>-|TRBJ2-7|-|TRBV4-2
CASSQGDNSYEQYF
TGTGCCAGCAGCCAAGGGGACAACTCCTACGAGCAGTACTTC
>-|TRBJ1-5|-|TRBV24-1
CATSDTGRGQVGNQPQHF
TGTGCCACCAGTGACACAGGAAGGGGCCAGGTCGGCAATCAGCCCCAGCATTTT
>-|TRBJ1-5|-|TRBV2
CASATDSNNQPQHF
TGTGCCAGCGCTACGGACAGTAACAATCAGCCCCAGCATTTT
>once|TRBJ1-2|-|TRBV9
CASSVVLDYGYTF
TGTGCCAGCAGCGTAGTCCTAGACTATGGCTACACCTTC
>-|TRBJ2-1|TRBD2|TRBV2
CASTEVTSGGNEQFF
TGTGCCAGCACTGAGGTGACTAGCGGGGGTAATGAGCAGTTCTTC
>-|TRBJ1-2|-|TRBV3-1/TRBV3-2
CASSQEAGMFGYTF
TGTGCCAGCAGCCAAGAGGCGGGGATGTTTGGCTACACCTTC
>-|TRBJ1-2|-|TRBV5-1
CASSGQTTNYGYTF
TGCGCCAGTAGCGGGCAGACTACTAACTATGGCTACACCTTC
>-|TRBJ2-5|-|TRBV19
CASWDTFQETQYF
TGTGCCAGCTGGGACACATTCCAAGAGACCCAGTACTTC
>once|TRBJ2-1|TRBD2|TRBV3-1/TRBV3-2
CASSSIGLAGGYEQFF
TGTGCCAGCAGTAGTATCGGACTAGCGGGGGGATATGAGCAGTTCTTC
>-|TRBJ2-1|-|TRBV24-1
CATSDLGKGAYNEQFF
TGTGCCACCAGTGATTTGGGAAAGGGAGCCTACAATGAGCAGTTCTTC